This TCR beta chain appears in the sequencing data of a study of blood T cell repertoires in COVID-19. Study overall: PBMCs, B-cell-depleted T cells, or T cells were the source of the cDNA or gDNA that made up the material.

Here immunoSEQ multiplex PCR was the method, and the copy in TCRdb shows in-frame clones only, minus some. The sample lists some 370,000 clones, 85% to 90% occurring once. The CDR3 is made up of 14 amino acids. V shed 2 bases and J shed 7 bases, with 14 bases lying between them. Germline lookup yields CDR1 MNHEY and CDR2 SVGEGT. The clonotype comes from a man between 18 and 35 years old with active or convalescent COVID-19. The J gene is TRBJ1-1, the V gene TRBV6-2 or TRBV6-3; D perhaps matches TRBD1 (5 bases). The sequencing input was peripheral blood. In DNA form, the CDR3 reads TGTGCCAGCAGTTACCCCCCCGAGACAGATGAAGCTTTCTTT. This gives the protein CASSYPPETDEAFF.